This T cell receptor beta chain was recovered during a study of blood T cell repertoires in COVID-19. Across the whole study: The samples span acute and convalescent COVID-19 from the United States, Italy and Spain. T cells, B-cell-depleted T cells, or PBMCs provided the cDNA or gDNA that served as material.

V was pared by 0 bases and J by 2 bases, with 13 bases between. This CDR3 spans 15 amino acids. The germline gives CDR1 GTSNPN, CDR2 SVGIG (reference sequence). In the source study's methods: Nucleated cell number was recorded as an estimate derived from reference gene primer amplification. The data were produced by immunoSEQ multiplex PCR, yet TCRdb's version contains in-frame clones alone and is incomplete. The V and J calls and clone size were taken over from that table, and D and trimming were inferred from the DNA. The data show about 120,000 clones, roughly 85% seen once. What was sequenced was peripheral blood. The chain couples TRBV30 to TRBJ1-2; D uncertain. The source is a man between 40 and 49 years old with acute or convalescent COVID-19. The CDR3, as DNA: TGTGCCTGGAGTGTGGAGGGAGACGCCAACTATGGCTACACCTTC. Translation gives CAWSVEGDANYGYTF.